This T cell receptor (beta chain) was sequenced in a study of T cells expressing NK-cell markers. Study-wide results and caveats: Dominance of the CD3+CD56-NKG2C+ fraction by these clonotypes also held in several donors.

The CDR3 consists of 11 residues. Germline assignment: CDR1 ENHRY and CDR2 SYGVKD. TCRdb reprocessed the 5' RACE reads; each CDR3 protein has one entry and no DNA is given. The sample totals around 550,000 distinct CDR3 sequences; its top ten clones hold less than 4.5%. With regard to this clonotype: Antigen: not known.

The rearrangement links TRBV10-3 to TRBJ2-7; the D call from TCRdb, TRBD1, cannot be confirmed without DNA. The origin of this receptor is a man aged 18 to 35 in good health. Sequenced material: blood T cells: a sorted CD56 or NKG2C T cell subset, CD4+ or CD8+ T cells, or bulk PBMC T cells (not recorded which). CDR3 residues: CAISNNRGQYF.